The entry that follows covers one TCR beta chain sequence. CDR3 length equals 14 residues. Trimming stripped 6 bases from V and 6 bases from J, with 14 bases between. The germline CDR1 and CDR2 sequences are MRHNA and SNTAGT. The entry originates in a study of shared clonotypes between healthy human individuals. It was at deep level that the assay was run. Sequencing used immunoSEQ multiplex PCR; TCRdb keeps in-frame clones, though not all of them. The sample lists 400,000 to 600,000 clones, 60% to 80% occurring once. V usage is TRBV6-4 and J usage is TRBJ2-2; D ambiguous. Sequencing was carried out using PBMCs. The clonotype originates from a woman aged 35 to 49 in good health. Some clones in this sample may be carry-over from other donors' samples. CDR3 sequence (DNA): TGTGCCAGCAGCTTGACCGTTTTTGCCGGGGAGCTGTTTTTT. Its protein is CASSLTVFAGELFF.